This T cell receptor beta chain was recovered during a study of CD8 T cells in ankylosing spondylitis. Study findings and constraints: Earlier studies detected some motif variants in reactive arthritis synovial fluid and blood. Roughly eight highly homologous variants made up a TCR beta motif that seemed to typify ankylosing spondylitis blood.

On this clonotype: Its antigen is still unknown.

TCRdb processed the 5' RACE reads anew with MiXCR; each CDR3 protein has one entry. Altogether around 100,000 distinct CDR3 sequences are present, around 24% being singletons, with the ten largest covering approximately 13%. This CDR3 comprises 12 residues. Germline-derived CDR1 and CDR2 are SEHNR and FQNEAQ (reference sequence). V was pared by 4 bases and J by 3 bases, with 6 bases between. This TCR derives from a male donor with ankylosing spondylitis. The chain carries TRBV7-9 and TRBJ2-5, with D unclear. Sequenced input: synovial fluid, either unsorted or a sorted T cell fraction (not recorded which). The CDR3 region is CASSSYKETQYF. CDR3 nucleotides: TGTGCCAGCAGCTCCTATAAAGAGACCCAGTACTTC. Combining the CDR3 with reference TRBV7-9 and TRBJ2-5 gives the whole variable domain DTGVSQNPRHKITKRGQNVTFRCDPISEHNRLYWYRQTLGQGPEFLTYFQNEAQLEKSRLLSDRFSAERPKGSFSTLEIQRTEQGDSAMYLCASSSYKETQYFGPGTRLLVL.